This TCR beta chain originates from a study of blood T cell repertoires in COVID-19. On the study more broadly: PBMCs, B-cell-depleted T cells, or T cells provided the cDNA or gDNA that made up the material.

The CDR3 loop spans 14 amino acids. Trimming pared 6 bases from V and 8 bases from J, leaving 14 bases between. Germline lookup yields CDR1 MNHEY and CDR2 SVGAGI. Per the study methods: Nucleated cell number was recorded as an estimate derived from reference gene primer amplification. Data came from immunoSEQ multiplex PCR; TCRdb stores just in-frame clones and leaves some out. The DNA gave D and trimming, while V, J and clone size come from that table. The top ten clones hold about 6% of a sample with about 330,000 clones, approximately 90% of them seen once. Individuals aged 18 to 89 years were recruited from 24 US areas.

This sequence originates from a woman aged 25 to 39 who had recovered from COVID-19. V usage is TRBV6-5 and J usage is TRBJ1-6, with D perhaps TRBD1 (5 bases). The sequenced sample consisted of PBMCs or T cells enriched from blood (not recorded which). The DNA for the CDR3 is TGTGCCAGCAGGGGTGGGGGAGGTTATTCACCCCTCCACTTT. Protein sequence: CASRGGGGYSPLHF.